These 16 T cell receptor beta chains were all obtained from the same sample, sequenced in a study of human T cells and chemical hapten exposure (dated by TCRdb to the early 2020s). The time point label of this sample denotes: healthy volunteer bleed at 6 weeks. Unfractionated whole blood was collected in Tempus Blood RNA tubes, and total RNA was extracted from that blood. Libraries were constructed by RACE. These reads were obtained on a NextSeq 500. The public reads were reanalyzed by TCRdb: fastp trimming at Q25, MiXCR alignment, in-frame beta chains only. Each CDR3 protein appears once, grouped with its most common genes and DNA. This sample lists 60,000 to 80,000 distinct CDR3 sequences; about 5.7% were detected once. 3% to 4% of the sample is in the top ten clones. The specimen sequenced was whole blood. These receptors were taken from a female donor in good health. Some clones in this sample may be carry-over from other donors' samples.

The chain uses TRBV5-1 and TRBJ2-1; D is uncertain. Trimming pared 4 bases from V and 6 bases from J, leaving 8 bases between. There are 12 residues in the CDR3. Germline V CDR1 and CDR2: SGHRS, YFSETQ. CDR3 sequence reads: CASSPTANEQFF. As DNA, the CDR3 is TGCGCCAGCAGCCCCACGGCCAATGAGCAGTTCTTC. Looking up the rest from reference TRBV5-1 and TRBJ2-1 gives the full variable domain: KAGVTQTPRYLIKTRGQQVTLSCSPISGHRSVSWYQQTPGQGLQFLFEYFSETQRNKGNFPGRFSGRQFSNSRSEMNVSTLELGDSALYLCASSPTANEQFFGPGTRLTVL.

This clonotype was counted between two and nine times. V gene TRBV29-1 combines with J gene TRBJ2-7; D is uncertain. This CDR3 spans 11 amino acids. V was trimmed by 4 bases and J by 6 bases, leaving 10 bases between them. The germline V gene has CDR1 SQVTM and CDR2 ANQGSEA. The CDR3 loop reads CSVVEILEQYF. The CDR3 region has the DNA TGCAGCGTTGTAGAGATCCTCGAGCAGTACTTC.

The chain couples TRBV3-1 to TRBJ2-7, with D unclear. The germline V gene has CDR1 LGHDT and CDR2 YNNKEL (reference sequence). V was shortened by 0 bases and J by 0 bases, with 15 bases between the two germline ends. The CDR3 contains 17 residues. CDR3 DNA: TGTGCCAGCAGCCAAGATCGCCCCCGACATATCTCCTACGAGCAGTACTTC. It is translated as CASSQDRPRHISYEQYF.

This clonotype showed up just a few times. The CDR3 nucleotides are TGTGCCAGCAGCCCAACAGGGGGCGATGGCTACACCTTC. This gives the protein CASSPTGGDGYTF. J is TRBJ1-2 and V is TRBV7-2; 9 positions agree with TRBD1. This CDR3 is built from 13 residues. The V gene's germline CDR1 is SGHTA and CDR2 FQGNSA. V lost 5 bases and J lost 6; bases outside the gene matches: 4.

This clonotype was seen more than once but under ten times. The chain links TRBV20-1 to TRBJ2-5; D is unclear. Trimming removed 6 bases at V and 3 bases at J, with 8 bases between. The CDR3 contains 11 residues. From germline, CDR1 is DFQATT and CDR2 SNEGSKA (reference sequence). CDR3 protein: CSALLEETQYF. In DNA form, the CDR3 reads TGCAGTGCCCTCCTAGAAGAGACCCAGTACTTC.

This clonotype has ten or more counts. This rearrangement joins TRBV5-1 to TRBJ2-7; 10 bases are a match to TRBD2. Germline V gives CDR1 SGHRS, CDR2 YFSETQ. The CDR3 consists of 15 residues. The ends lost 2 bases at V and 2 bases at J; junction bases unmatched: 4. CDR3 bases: TGCGCCAGCAGCTTCCAGCGGGAGGGCCCCTACGAGCAGTACTTC. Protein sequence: CASSFQREGPYEQYF.

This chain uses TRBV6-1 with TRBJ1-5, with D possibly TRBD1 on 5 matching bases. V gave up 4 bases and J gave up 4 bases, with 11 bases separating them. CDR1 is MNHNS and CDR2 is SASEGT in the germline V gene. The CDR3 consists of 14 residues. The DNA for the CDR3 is TGTGCCAGCAGTGTTCAGGGTGCAAATCAGCCCCAGCATTTT. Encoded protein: CASSVQGANQPQHF.

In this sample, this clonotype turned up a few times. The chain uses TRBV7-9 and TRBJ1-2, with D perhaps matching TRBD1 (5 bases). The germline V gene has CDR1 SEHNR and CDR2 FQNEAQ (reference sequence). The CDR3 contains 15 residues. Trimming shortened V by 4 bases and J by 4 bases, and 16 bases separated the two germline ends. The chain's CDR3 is CASSSERGASYGYTF. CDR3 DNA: TGTGCCAGCAGCTCGGAAAGGGGAGCCTCCTATGGCTACACCTTC.

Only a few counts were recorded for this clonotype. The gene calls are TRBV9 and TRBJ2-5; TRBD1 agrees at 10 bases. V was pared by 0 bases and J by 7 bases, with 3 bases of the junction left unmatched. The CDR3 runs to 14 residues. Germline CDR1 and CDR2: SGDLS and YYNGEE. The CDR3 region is CASSVGTGGGTQYF. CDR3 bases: TGTGCCAGCAGCGTAGGGACAGGGGGAGGGACCCAGTACTTC.

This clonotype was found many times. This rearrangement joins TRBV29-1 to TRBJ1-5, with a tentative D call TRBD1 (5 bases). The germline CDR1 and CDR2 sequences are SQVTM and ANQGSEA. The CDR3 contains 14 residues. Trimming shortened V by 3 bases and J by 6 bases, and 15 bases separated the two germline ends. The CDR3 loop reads CSVDVGGSGQPQHF. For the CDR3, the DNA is TGCAGCGTTGACGTTGGGGGGTCGGGTCAGCCCCAGCATTTT. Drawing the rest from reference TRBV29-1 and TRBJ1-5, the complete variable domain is SAVISQKPSRDICQRGTSLTIQCQVDSQVTMMFWYRQQPGQSLTLIATANQGSEATYESGFVIDKFPISRPNLTFSTLTVSNMSPEDSSIYLCSVDVGGSGQPQHFGDGTRLSIL.

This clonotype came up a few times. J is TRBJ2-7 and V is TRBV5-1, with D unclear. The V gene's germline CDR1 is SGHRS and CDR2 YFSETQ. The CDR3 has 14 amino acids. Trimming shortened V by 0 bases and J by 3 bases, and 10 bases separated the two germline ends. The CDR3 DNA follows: TGCGCCAGCAGCTTGGAGGCCACAAACTACGAGCAGTACTTC. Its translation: CASSLEATNYEQYF.

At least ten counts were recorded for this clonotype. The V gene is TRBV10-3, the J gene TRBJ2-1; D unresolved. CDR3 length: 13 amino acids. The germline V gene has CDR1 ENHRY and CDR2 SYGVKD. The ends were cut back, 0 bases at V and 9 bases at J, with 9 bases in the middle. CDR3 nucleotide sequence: TGTGCCATCAGTGAGTCTAAAGACCCTGAGCAGTTCTTC. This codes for CAISESKDPEQFF.

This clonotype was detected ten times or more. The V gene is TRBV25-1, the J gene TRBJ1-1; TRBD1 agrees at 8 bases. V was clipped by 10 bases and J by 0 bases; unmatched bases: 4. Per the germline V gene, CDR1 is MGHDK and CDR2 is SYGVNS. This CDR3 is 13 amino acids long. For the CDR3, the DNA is TGTGCCACCGGACAGGGATTGAACACTGAAGCTTTCTTT. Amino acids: CATGQGLNTEAFF.

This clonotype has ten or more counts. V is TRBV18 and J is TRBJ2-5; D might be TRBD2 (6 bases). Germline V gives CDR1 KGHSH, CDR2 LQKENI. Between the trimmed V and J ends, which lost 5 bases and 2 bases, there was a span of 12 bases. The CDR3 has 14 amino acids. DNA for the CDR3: TGTGCCAGCTCAACCTCCGGGGGTCAAGAGACCCAGTACTTC. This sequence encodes CASSTSGGQETQYF.

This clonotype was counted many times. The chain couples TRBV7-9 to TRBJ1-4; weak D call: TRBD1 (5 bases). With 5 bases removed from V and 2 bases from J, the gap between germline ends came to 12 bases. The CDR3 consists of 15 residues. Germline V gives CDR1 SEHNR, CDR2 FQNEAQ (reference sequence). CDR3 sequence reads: CASSPQWGTNEKLFF. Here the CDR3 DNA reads TGTGCCAGCAGCCCCCAGTGGGGGACTAATGAAAAACTGTTTTTT.

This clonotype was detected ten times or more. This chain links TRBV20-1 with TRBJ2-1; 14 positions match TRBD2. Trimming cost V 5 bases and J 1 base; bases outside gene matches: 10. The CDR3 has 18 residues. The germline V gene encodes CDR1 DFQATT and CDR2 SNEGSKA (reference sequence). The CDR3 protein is CSAEKGLAGAASYNEQFF. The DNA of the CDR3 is TGCAGTGCTGAGAAGGGACTAGCGGGAGCCGCGTCCTACAATGAGCAGTTCTTC.